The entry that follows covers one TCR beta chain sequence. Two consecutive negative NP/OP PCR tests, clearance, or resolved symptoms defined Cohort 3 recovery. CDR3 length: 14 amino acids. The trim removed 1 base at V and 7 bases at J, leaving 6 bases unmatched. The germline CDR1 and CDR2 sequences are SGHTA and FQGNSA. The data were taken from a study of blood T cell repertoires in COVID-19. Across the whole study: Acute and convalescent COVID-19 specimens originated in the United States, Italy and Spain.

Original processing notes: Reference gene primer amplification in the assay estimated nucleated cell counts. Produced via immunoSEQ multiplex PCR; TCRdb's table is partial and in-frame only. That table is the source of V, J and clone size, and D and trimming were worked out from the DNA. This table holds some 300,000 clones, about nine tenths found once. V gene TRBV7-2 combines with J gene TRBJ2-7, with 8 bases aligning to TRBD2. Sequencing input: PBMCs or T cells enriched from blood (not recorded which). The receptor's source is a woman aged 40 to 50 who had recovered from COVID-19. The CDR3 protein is CASSLVGGRLEQYF. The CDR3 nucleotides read TGTGCCAGCAGCTTAGTTGGCGGGAGGCTGGAGCAGTACTTC.